These 2 T cell receptor beta chains share one sample of origin, sequenced in a study of T cell responses to AZD1222 COVID-19 vaccine. Libraries were prepared by immunoSEQ multiplex PCR; TCRdb keeps only in-frame clonotypes and omits some of them. The table lists 90,000 to 150,000 clones, about 86% of them singletons. The starting material was peripheral blood, obtained 28 days after the second AZD1222 dose. The receptors were gathered from an adult who received the AZD1222 COVID-19 vaccine.

This clone occurred once. CDR3 sequence: CASRERDTSYEQYF. The CDR3 DNA is TGTGCCAGTAGGGAGAGGGACACTTCCTACGAGCAGTACTTC. The V and J genes are TRBV27 and TRBJ2-7; TRBD1 is a possible D gene (6 bases). CDR1 MNHEY and CDR2 SMNVEV come from the germline V gene (reference sequence). This CDR3 has 14 amino acids. V lost 9 bases to trimming and J lost 1 base, with 16 bases between them.

The rearrangement uses TRBV29-1 and TRBJ2-5; 8 bases agree with TRBD1. J was trimmed by 4 bases and V by 7 bases; bases with no gene match: 8. The germline V gene has CDR1 SQVTM and CDR2 ANQGSEA. CDR3 size: 13 residues. CDR3: CSGGKTGVETQYF. The CDR3 DNA follows: TGCAGCGGGGGGAAGACAGGGGTAGAGACCCAGTACTTC.